These 15 T cell receptor beta chains originate from one sample sequenced in a study of tumor-infiltrating lymphocytes in primary liver carcinoma (dated by TCRdb to 2016 to 2017). Blood RNA was extracted from unsorted whole blood with TRIzol reagent; germline DNA came from the DNeasy Blood & Tissue kit. Instrument on record: Illumina HiSeq 2500. Starting from about 500 ng total RNA, TCRbeta-specific cDNA was produced by reverse transcription with a constant-region primer and ProtoScript II reverse transcriptase. The TCRbeta libraries were prepared through three rounds of nested multiplex PCR following a slightly modified ARM-PCR procedure. Each of the first two PCR rounds ran for 9 to 11 cycles using multiplex TRBV1-TRBV30 forward primers together with a Cbeta reverse primer. TCRdb trimmed the raw reads at Q25, called clones with MiXCR and kept productive beta chains. Under each unique CDR3 protein, matching rows form one entry showing the most common genes and DNA. Here the sample has 330,000 or so distinct CDR3 sequences; roughly two thirds occur a single time. About 6% of the sample comes from the top ten.

Specimen: peripheral blood. The source of these receptors is a middle-aged man with primary liver carcinoma and hepatitis B virus infection.

This clonotype was detected only a few times. A read error may be the cause here, since a much bigger clone is one base away. The V gene is TRBV29-1, the J gene TRBJ1-2; TRBD1 aligns across 10 bases. The CDR3 contains 13 residues. The germline V gene has CDR1 SQVTM and CDR2 ANQGSEA. Trimming took 7 bases from V and 6 from J; bases not matched to a gene: 8. CDR3 in amino acids: CSGSRTGGDGYTF. The CDR3 nucleotides read TGCAGCGGGAGCAGGACAGGGGGTGATGGCTACACCTTC.

The chain joins TRBV30 to TRBJ2-1; 13 bases align to TRBD2. V was clipped by 5 bases and J by 5 bases; unmatched bases: 3. CDR3 length: 14 residues. The germline V gene has CDR1 GTSNPN and CDR2 SVGIG (reference sequence). The CDR3 DNA follows: TGTGCCTGGGGCGGGACTAGCGGGAACAATGAGCAGTTCTTC. Amino acid sequence: CAWGGTSGNNEQFF.

A note on this clonotype: Given a much more abundant clone one base away, this may be a read error. V and J are TRBV6-2 or TRBV6-3 and TRBJ2-1; D remains unclear. This CDR3 is built from 12 residues. Germline CDR1 and CDR2: MNHEY and SVGEGT. The CDR3 here is CASNGGNNGQFF. CDR3 in DNA: TGTGCCAGCAACGGCGGCAACAATGGGCAGTTCTTC.

In this sample, this clonotype turned up a few times. CDR3 loop: CAISTLPSGSPTDTQYF. The CDR3, as DNA: TGTGCCATCAGTACCCTCCCTAGCGGGAGCCCCACAGATACGCAGTATTTT. The J gene is TRBJ2-3, the V gene TRBV10-3; TRBD2 agrees at 10 bases. After removal of 5 bases from V and 2 bases from J, the junction contained 10 bases not matched to a gene. Germline V gene data show CDR1 as ENHRY and CDR2 as SYGVKD. The CDR3 has 17 residues.

Details on this clonotype: Since the CDR3 does not end with the conserved phenylalanine or tryptophan, this likely comes from a read error. The chain is built from TRBV4-1 and TRBJ2-5; the match to TRBD1 covers 8 bases. V lost 3 bases, J lost 4 bases, and 10 bases stayed unmatched. Germline CDR1 and CDR2: MGHRA and YSYEKL. The CDR3 has 16 residues. The CDR3 sequence is CASSHDRTGLSETQYI. For the CDR3, the DNA is TGCGCCAGCAGCCACGATAGGACAGGGCTTTCAGAGACCCAGTACATT.

A note on this clonotype: A junction boundary mismatches the germline segment, possibly from a read error. The J gene is TRBJ2-2, the V gene TRBV11-1; no clear D gene. CDR1 and CDR2 from the germline V gene are SGHAT and FQDESV (reference sequence). CDR3 size: 13 residues. This chain's CDR3 is CTGSLVNTEELFF. The CDR3 DNA is TGTACCGGCAGCTTAGTAAACACCGAGGAGCTGTTTTTT. The entire variable domain, with the rest obtained from reference TRBV11-1 and TRBJ2-2, is as follows: EAEVAQSPRYKITEKSQAVAFWCDPISGHATLYWYRQILGQGPELLVQFQDESVVDDSQLPKDRFSAERLKGVDSTLKIQPAELGDSAMYLCTGSLVNTEELFFGEGSRLTVL.

Notes on this clonotype: A read error may produce the germline difference seen at one junction end. CDR3 protein: CASSYSAGGPYEEYF. In DNA form, the CDR3 reads TGTGCCAGCAGTTACTCGGCAGGGGGTCCCTACGAGGAGTACTTC. The rearrangement joins TRBV6-5 to TRBJ2-7, with 7 bases lining up with TRBD1. CDR1 MNHEY and CDR2 SVGAGI come from the germline V gene. The length of the CDR3 is 15 residues.

Of note for this clonotype: The junction does not match germline at one end; this may be a read error. This rearrangement joins TRBV6-5 to TRBJ2-1; a weak D match, TRBD2 (6 bases). The CDR3 spans 15 residues. The germline V gene encodes CDR1 MNHEY and CDR2 SVGAGI. The CDR3 region is CVSSYSYGGMDEQFF. The DNA for the CDR3 is TGTGTCAGCAGTTACTCGTATGGCGGGATGGATGAGCAGTTCTTC.

Remarks on this clonotype: The junction and the germline gene differ at one end; a read error may be behind it. V gene TRBV5-1 combines with J gene TRBJ2-5, with 7 bases lining up with TRBD1. The CDR3 runs 16 residues. Germline V gives CDR1 SGHRS, CDR2 YFSETQ. The CDR3: CASSLAPGQKQETQYF. The CDR3 nucleotides are TGCGCCAGCAGTTTGGCCCCGGGACAGAAACAAGAGACCCAGTACTTC.

Many counts were recorded for this clonotype. V is TRBV6-5 and J is TRBJ2-3; D may be TRBD2 (6 bases). The V end lost 4 bases, the J end lost 2 bases, and 10 bases lay between the germline ends. The CDR3 is 14 residues long. Looked up from germline, CDR1 is MNHEY and CDR2 is SVGAGI. CDR3 in DNA: TGTGCCAGCAGTTCCGGGACTTTCACAGATACGCAGTATTTT. This codes for CASSSGTFTDTQYF.

With regard to this clonotype: Possible read error: a much larger clone is one base away. This chain connects TRBV4-2 to TRBJ1-4; D remains ambiguous. The CDR3 loop spans 15 amino acids. Germline CDR1 reads LGHNA; CDR2 reads YNFKEQ. Trimming cost V 0 bases and J 8 bases, with 13 bases left between them. For the CDR3, the DNA is TGTGCCAGCAGCCAAGATATGGGTGGAAACGAAAAACTGTTTTTT. Protein: CASSQDMGGNEKLFF.

This clonotype was detected only a few times. This chain links TRBV6-1 with TRBJ1-5, with 8 bases identical to TRBD1. V lost 3 bases to trimming and J lost 12 bases; unmatched junction nucleotides: 7. Germline V CDR1 and CDR2: MNHNS, SASEGT. The CDR3 extends over 13 amino acids. The CDR3: CASSDRGRGNQHF. The CDR3 bases are TGTGCCAGCAGTGACAGGGGGCGTGGGAACCAGCATTTT.

This clonotype was recorded only once. Given a much more abundant clone one base away, this may be a read error. The chain has TRBV6-6 and TRBJ1-3; D uncertain. The CDR3 has 15 residues. Germline CDR1 reads MNHNY; CDR2 reads SVGAGI (reference sequence). Here the CDR3 DNA reads TGTGCCAGCACCAAATACAGAAGCTCTGGAAACGCCATATATTTT. Residues: CASTKYRSSGNAIYF.

CDR3 nucleotide sequence: TGTGCCATCAGTGAGTCGAACCATGGCAATGAGCAGTTCTTC. Translating it yields CAISESNHGNEQFF. This chain uses TRBV10-3 with TRBJ2-1; D call uncertain. The CDR3 has 14 amino acids. In germline, CDR1 is ENHRY, CDR2 SYGVKD. The V end lost 0 bases, the J end lost 6 bases, and 9 bases lay between the germline ends.

Worth noting for this clonotype: One junction end disagrees with the germline gene, perhaps due to a read error. The J gene is TRBJ1-2, the V gene TRBV11-1; 11 bases agree with TRBD1. The CDR3 sequence is 16 residues long. Germline CDR1 is SGHAT and CDR2 is FQDESV (reference sequence). CDR3 DNA: TGTGCCGGCAGCGCCCTGGGACAGGGGGGCTCCCATGGCTACACCTTC. This encodes CAGSALGQGGSHGYTF.